Following are 27 T cell receptor beta chains from one sample sequenced in a study of blood T cell repertoires in COVID-19 (dated by TCRdb to the early 2020s). The library was prepared using the immunoSEQ multiplex PCR assay. The table comes from immuneACCESS by way of TCRdb, which keeps in-frame sequences with V and J called. Part of the clones is missing from these tables; in studies checked, under half for an unresolved V gene and the rest for unknown reasons. The sample table lists 150,000 or so clones, 80% to 90% of them with a count of one. The ten biggest clones cover around 15% of the sample. The sample consisted of peripheral blood. These TCRs come from a man aged 18-30 years with COVID-19, enrolled during active disease.

The chain combines TRBV18 with TRBJ2-2; TRBD2 agrees at 11 bases. The CDR3 consists of 16 residues. CDR1 KGHSH and CDR2 LQKENI come from the germline V gene. V lost 3 bases, J lost 4 bases, and 4 bases stayed unmatched. CDR3 loop: CASSPKGLAGTGELFF. The CDR3 bases are TGTGCCAGCTCACCTAAAGGACTAGCGGGCACCGGGGAGCTGTTTTTT.

DNA for the CDR3: TGTGCCAGCAGTTTATCAGCGGTTTGGCCCCTCCACTTT. Protein sequence: CASSLSAVWPLHF. The gene calls are TRBV27 and TRBJ1-6, with D uncertain. This CDR3 has 13 amino acids. V lost 0 bases and J lost 13, with 10 bases in between. The germline V gene encodes CDR1 MNHEY and CDR2 SMNVEV (reference sequence).

This chain uses TRBV3-1 (or the pseudogene TRBV3-2) with TRBJ2-1; D perhaps matches TRBD1 (5 bases). Germline-derived CDR1 and CDR2 are LGHDT and YNNKEL (reference sequence). CDR3 size: 12 residues. Trimming took 1 base from V and 12 from J, leaving 10 bases between them. In DNA form, the CDR3 reads TGTGCCAGCAGCCAAGTTCAGGGTAGGCAGTTCTTC. This gives the protein CASSQVQGRQFF.

The chain carries TRBV29-1 and TRBJ2-1, with 9 nucleotides matching TRBD1. Losses at the gene ends were 3 bases for V and 7 bases for J; bases not matched to a gene: 13. CDR3 size: 16 residues. Germline CDR1 is SQVTM and CDR2 is ANQGSEA. CDR3 sequence (DNA): TGCAGCGTTGACATAACCGGGACAGGGATCTTGAATGAGCAGTTCTTC. Translation: CSVDITGTGILNEQFF.

The rearrangement uses TRBV5-1 and TRBJ2-1; 8 bases match TRBD1. The CDR3 length is 17 residues. Germline CDR1 SGHRS, CDR2 YFSETQ. V shed 0 bases, J shed 4 bases, and the junction held 9 bases outside the gene matches. The CDR3 nucleotides read TGCGCCAGCAGCTTGGCCAATATGGGACAGGAATACAATGAGCAGTTCTTC. Residues: CASSLANMGQEYNEQFF.

The J gene is TRBJ2-4, the V gene TRBV28, with unresolved D. Germline V gene data show CDR1 as MDHEN and CDR2 as SYDVKM. Trimming took off 3 bases at V and 6 bases at J, with 18 bases between the two ends. The CDR3 length is 16 residues. CDR3 residues: CASSFLQFGAGNIQYF. The CDR3 bases are TGTGCCAGCAGTTTTTTACAGTTTGGCGCTGGAAACATTCAGTACTTC.

CDR3 sequence reads: CASSIGTGGGNTIYF. In nucleotides, the CDR3 is TGTGCCAGTAGTATCGGGACAGGGGGCGGAAACACCATATATTTT. The chain uses TRBV19 and TRBJ1-3; 12 nucleotides align to TRBD1. The CDR3 has 15 residues. Germline-derived CDR1 and CDR2 are LNHDA and SQIVND (reference sequence). After removal of 3 bases from V and 4 bases from J, the junction contained 1 base not matched to a gene. Full variable domain (rest looked up from reference TRBV19 and TRBJ1-3): DGGITQSPKYLFRKEGQNVTLSCEQNLNHDAMYWYRQDPGQGLRLIYYSQIVNDFQKGDIAEGYSVSREKKESFPLTVTSAQKNPTAFYLCASSIGTGGGNTIYFGEGSWLTVV.

As DNA, the CDR3 is TGCGCCAGCAGCCAAGAGATAGCCCACGAGCAGTACTTC. Its translation: CASSQEIAHEQYF. This sequence joins TRBV4-3 and TRBJ2-7, with unresolved D. The CDR3 totals 13 residues. The V and J ends lost 0 bases and 5 bases respectively, with 8 bases between them. Looked up from germline, CDR1 is LGHNA and CDR2 is YSLEER.

V is TRBV5-1 and J is TRBJ2-7; 8 bases line up with TRBD2. Germline loops: CDR1 SGHRS, CDR2 YFSETQ. CDR3 length: 14 residues. V was pared by 0 bases and J by 4 bases, with 3 bases of the junction left unmatched. The CDR3 protein is CASSLGAGGYEQYF. CDR3 bases: TGCGCCAGCAGCTTGGGTGCGGGAGGATACGAGCAGTACTTC.

The chain employs TRBV6-2 or TRBV6-3 and TRBJ2-7; D gene uncertain. Looked up from germline, CDR1 is MNHEY and CDR2 is SVGEGT. The germline V and J ends were trimmed by 2 bases and 1 base, with 15 bases remaining between them. There are 16 residues in the CDR3. The CDR3 is CASSYKKSVRSYEQYF. The CDR3 DNA sequence: TGTGCCAGCAGTTACAAGAAAAGCGTTAGGTCCTACGAGCAGTACTTC.

This sequence joins TRBV6-1 and TRBJ2-4; 14 positions match TRBD2. The CDR3 consists of 17 residues. J was trimmed by 8 bases and V by 3 bases; bases with no gene match: 9. Germline V gene data show CDR1 as MNHNS and CDR2 as SASEGT. CDR3 bases: TGTGCCAGCAGTGACAGATGGACTAGCGGGAGGTGGTACATTCAGTACTTC. It codes for CASSDRWTSGRWYIQYF.

V gene TRBV9 combines with J gene TRBJ2-1; the match to TRBD2 covers 7 bases. V lost 4 bases to trimming and J lost 7 bases; unmatched junction nucleotides: 14. CDR1 SGDLS and CDR2 YYNGEE come from the germline V gene. The CDR3 spans 16 residues. The CDR3 reads CASSPPGGGPWNEQFF. The DNA for the CDR3 is TGTGCCAGCAGCCCCCCGGGGGGAGGGCCGTGGAATGAGCAGTTCTTC.

The chain is built from TRBV7-2 and TRBJ2-5; 7 nucleotides align to TRBD1. The CDR3 is 14 residues long. Germline V gene lookup returns CDR1 SGHTA and CDR2 FQGNSA. V lost 5 bases, J lost 2 bases, and 5 bases stayed unmatched. The CDR3 protein is CASSPGQDQETQYF. CDR3 nucleotide sequence: TGTGCCAGCAGCCCCGGACAGGATCAAGAGACCCAGTACTTC.

This clone was seen once. The chain is built from TRBV12-3 or TRBV12-4 and TRBJ1-1, with a tentative D call TRBD1 (5 bases). The germline V and J ends were trimmed by 3 bases and 10 bases, with 12 bases remaining between them. This CDR3 region has 12 residues. The CDR3 DNA sequence: TGTGCCAGCAGTTTCCTGCAGGGAGGAGCTTTCTTT. Amino acid sequence: CASSFLQGGAFF.

This clone appeared a single time. The J gene is TRBJ2-1, the V gene TRBV27; D is uncertain. V lost 6 bases and J lost 5, with 14 bases in between. CDR3 length: 14 amino acids. CDR1 is MNHEY, CDR2 SMNVEV, per germline (reference sequence). CDR3 nucleotide sequence: TGTGCCAGCAGCTCCCCCCTATCGCACAATGAGCAGTTCTTC. It is translated as CASSSPLSHNEQFF.

This rearrangement joins TRBV14 to TRBJ2-7; 9 bases agree with TRBD1. CDR3 length: 15 residues. CDR1 and CDR2 (germline): SGHDN, FVKESK. V trimming: 2 bases; J trimming: 2 bases; junction bases outside the gene matches: 4. The chain's CDR3 is CASSQTGTGPYEQYF. CDR3 nucleotide sequence: TGTGCCAGCAGCCAAACCGGGACAGGGCCCTACGAGCAGTACTTC.

J is TRBJ1-2 and V is TRBV9, with 7 nucleotides matching TRBD1. CDR1 is SGDLS and CDR2 is YYNGEE in the germline V gene. The CDR3 is 15 amino acids. Trimming removed 3 bases from V and 8 bases from J; junction bases left unmatched: 13. CDR3 DNA: TGTGCCAGCAGCGGAGCCGGACAGGCCGGTCGAGGCTACACCTTC. Translating it yields CASSGAGQAGRGYTF.

This clone was counted a single time. This chain uses TRBV27 with TRBJ1-1; D remains unclear. The CDR3 has 19 amino acids. V was clipped by 5 bases and J by 3 bases, with 28 bases between them. Germline loops: CDR1 MNHEY, CDR2 SMNVEV (reference sequence). This CDR3 is CASSPLSSGWNLDHTEAFF. The CDR3 nucleotides read TGTGCCAGCAGTCCCCTCTCCTCCGGGTGGAATTTAGATCACACTGAAGCTTTCTTT.

V is TRBV7-9 and J is TRBJ2-1; a weak D match, TRBD1 (5 bases). The V end lost 6 bases, the J end lost 7 bases, and 16 bases lay between the germline ends. From germline, CDR1 is SEHNR and CDR2 FQNEAQ (reference sequence). The CDR3 consists of 14 residues. CDR3 in DNA: TGTGCCAGCAGGGGTTACAGACCAGGGAATGAGCAGTTCTTC. Translated: CASRGYRPGNEQFF.

The chain recombines TRBV28 with TRBJ2-7; no clear D. CDR3 length: 10 residues. The V end lost 6 bases, the J end lost 3 bases, and 3 bases lay between the germline ends. Germline CDR1 MDHEN, CDR2 SYDVKM. The CDR3 protein is CASSNYEQYF. CDR3 bases: TGTGCCAGCAGCAACTACGAGCAGTACTTC.

Many counts were recorded for this clone. J is TRBJ2-1 and V is TRBV12-3 or TRBV12-4; 8 bases line up with TRBD1. The V segment lost 4 bases and the J segment 12 bases; nucleotides outside the gene matches: 2. This CDR3 has 11 amino acids. The CDR3 bases are TGTGCCAGCAGTTCCGGGACAGGGCAGTTCTTC. It encodes CASSSGTGQFF.

The gene calls are TRBV4-3 and TRBJ2-7; 7 positions agree with TRBD2. V gave up 1 base and J gave up 7 bases; unmatched junction bases: 4. Per the germline V gene, CDR1 is LGHNA and CDR2 is YSLEER. The CDR3 is 13 residues long. DNA for the CDR3: TGCGCCAGCAGCCAAGGGGGGGGTAGGGAGCAGTACTTC. It is translated as CASSQGGGREQYF.

The table lists this clone with a few counts. The chain carries TRBV7-9 and TRBJ1-6; D ambiguous. CDR3 length: 13 amino acids. With 2 bases removed from V and 8 bases from J, the gap between germline ends came to 7 bases. The germline gives CDR1 SEHNR, CDR2 FQNEAQ (reference sequence). CDR3 in amino acids: CASSLFGDSPLHF. The CDR3 region has the DNA TGTGCCAGCAGCTTATTCGGTGATTCACCCCTCCACTTT.

V usage is TRBV9 and J usage is TRBJ2-7; 9 bases match TRBD1. The ends lost 3 bases at V and 5 bases at J; junction bases unmatched: 6. Germline V gene sequence: CDR1 SGDLS, CDR2 YYNGEE. This CDR3 comprises 14 residues. CDR3 coding DNA: TGTGCCAGCAGCGAGGGGACAGGGACCCACGAGCAGTACTTC. As protein: CASSEGTGTHEQYF. Full variable domain (remainder filled in from reference TRBV9 and TRBJ2-7): DSGVTQTPKHLITATGQRVTLRCSPRSGDLSVYWYQQSLDQGLQFLIQYYNGEERAKGNILERFSAQQFPDLHSELNLSSLELGDSALYFCASSEGTGTHEQYFGPGTRLTVT.

V usage is TRBV30 and J usage is TRBJ2-1; D is perhaps TRBD2 (5 bases). The CDR3 has 15 residues. Germline CDR1 and CDR2: GTSNPN and SVGIG (reference sequence). Trimming left V 0 bases short and J 1 base short, with 10 bases between. The CDR3 DNA reads as TGTGCCTGGAGTGTAGGGAGCTCGTCCTACAATGAGCAGTTCTTC. Protein sequence: CAWSVGSSSYNEQFF.

The gene calls are TRBV19 and TRBJ1-5; D gene uncertain. Trimming left V 3 bases short and J 0 bases short, with 12 bases between. CDR3 length: 16 residues. Germline CDR1 LNHDA, CDR2 SQIVND (reference sequence). CDR3 loop: CASSIHQDYSNQPQHF. CDR3 sequence (DNA): TGTGCCAGTAGTATCCATCAGGATTATAGCAATCAGCCCCAGCATTTT.

The chain has TRBV28 and TRBJ1-2, with a possible D match to TRBD1 (6 bases). CDR1 is MDHEN, CDR2 SYDVKM, per germline. V lost 3 bases and J 0 bases, leaving 14 bases between the germline ends. The CDR3 contains 16 residues. Here the CDR3 reads CASSFRNREANYGYTF. CDR3 DNA sequence: TGTGCCAGCAGTTTCCGGAACAGGGAAGCTAACTATGGCTACACCTTC.